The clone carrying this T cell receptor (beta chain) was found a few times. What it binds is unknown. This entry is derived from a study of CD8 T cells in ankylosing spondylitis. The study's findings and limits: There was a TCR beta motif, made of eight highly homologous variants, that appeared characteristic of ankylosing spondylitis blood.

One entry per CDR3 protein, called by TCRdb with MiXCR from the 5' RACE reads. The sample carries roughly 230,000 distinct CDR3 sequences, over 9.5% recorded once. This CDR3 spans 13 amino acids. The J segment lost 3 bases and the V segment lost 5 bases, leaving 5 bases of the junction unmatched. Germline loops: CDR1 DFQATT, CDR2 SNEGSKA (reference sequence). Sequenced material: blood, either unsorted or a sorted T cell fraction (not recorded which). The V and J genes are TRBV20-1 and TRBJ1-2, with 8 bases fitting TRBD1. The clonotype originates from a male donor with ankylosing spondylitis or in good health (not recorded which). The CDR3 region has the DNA TGCAGTGCTCCGGACAGGGATGACTATGGCTACACCTTC. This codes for CSAPDRDDYGYTF.